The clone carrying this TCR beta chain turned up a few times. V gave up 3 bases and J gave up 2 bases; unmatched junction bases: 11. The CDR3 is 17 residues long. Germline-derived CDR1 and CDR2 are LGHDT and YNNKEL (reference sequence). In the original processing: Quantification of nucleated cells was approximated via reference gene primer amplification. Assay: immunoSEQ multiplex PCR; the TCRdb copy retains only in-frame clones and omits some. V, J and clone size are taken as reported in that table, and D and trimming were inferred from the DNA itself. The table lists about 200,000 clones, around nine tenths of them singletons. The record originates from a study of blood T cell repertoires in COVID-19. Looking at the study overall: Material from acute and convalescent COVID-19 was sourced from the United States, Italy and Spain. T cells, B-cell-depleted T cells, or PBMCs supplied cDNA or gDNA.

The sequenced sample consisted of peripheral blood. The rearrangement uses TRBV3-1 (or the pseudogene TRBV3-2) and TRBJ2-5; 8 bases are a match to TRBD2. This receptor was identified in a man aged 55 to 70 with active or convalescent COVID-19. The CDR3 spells CASSHRRISGAQETQYF. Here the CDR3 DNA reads TGTGCCAGCAGCCACAGACGTATTAGCGGGGCGCAAGAGACCCAGTACTTC.